Below are 9 T cell receptor beta chains sequenced from a single sample in a study of CD8+ T cells in alopecia areata. cDNA prepared by RNA extraction and subsequent reverse transcription served as the template for sequencing. Some clones are missing from TCRdb's copy, which holds only in-frame ones; the method was immunoSEQ multiplex PCR. The sample was found to contain around 100,000 clones, and every one recurs. The sequencing sample was made of lesional skin. These TCRs come from a C3H/HeJ mouse with alopecia areata. MHC haplotype here: H2-k.

In its sample, this clone was seen a few times. Gene names refer to mouse genes. The CDR3 extends 4 residues past the end of the read, so its final part is completed from the germline J gene. V and J are TRBV13-3 and TRBJ2-4; the match to TRBD1 covers 11 bases. The CDR3 is 15 amino acids. Germline V CDR1 and CDR2: NNHDY, SYVADS. The sequenced CDR3 bases are TGTGCCAGCAGTGATGGGGGACAGGGGGGAAAC. It is translated as CASSDGGQGGN. The CDR3 in full is CASSDGGQGGNTLYF.

Concerning this clone itself: Here the gene names and germline are mouse. The read ends 4 residues shy of where the CDR3 ends; the end is completed using the germline J gene. J is TRBJ1-4 and V is TRBV13-3; TRBD1 agrees at 9 bases. V shed 5 bases and J 4 bases; nucleotides not matched to a gene: 6. The length of the CDR3 is 15 residues. In germline, CDR1 is NNHDY, CDR2 SYVADS. CDR3 protein: CASREGQGFNERLFF. Partial CDR3 DNA: TGTGCCAGCAGGGAAGGACAGGGGTTCAACGAA.

As for this clone: All gene names here are mouse names. The CDR3 end lies 4 residues beyond the end of the read and is filled in from the germline J gene. The rearrangement joins TRBV13-3 to TRBJ2-3, with 7 nucleotides matching TRBD1. The CDR3 consists of 13 residues. CDR1 is NNHDY, CDR2 SYVADS, per germline. The sequenced CDR3 bases are TGTGCCAGCAGCCCTACAGGGGTAGAA. Residues: CASSPTGVE. The CDR3 in full is CASSPTGVETLYF.

This clone was picked up a small number of times. Mouse germline and gene names are used. The CDR3 is cut off 4 residues early in the read; its end comes from the germline J gene. The J gene is TRBJ2-5, the V gene TRBV13-1, with a tentative D call TRBD1 (6 bases). Trimming left V 0 bases short and J 0 bases short, with 8 bases between. This CDR3 is 15 amino acids long. From germline, CDR1 is NSHNY and CDR2 SYGAGN. The DNA read from the CDR3 is TGTGCCAGCAGTGATGGGACAGCTAACCAAGAC. As protein: CASSDGTANQD. The whole CDR3 sequence reads CASSDGTANQDTQYF.

In this sample, this clone turned up a few times. The protein listed by TCRdb differs at residue 11 from the translated DNA, so the DNA translation is shown. The listed genes are named as in mouse. The read halts 3 residues ahead of the CDR3 end, with the missing end drawn from the germline J gene. The chain recombines TRBV19 with TRBJ1-6, with TRBD1 as a possible D gene (5 bases). TRBJ1-6 is treated as an ORF (open reading frame) with a function not yet certain. The germline CDR1 and CDR2 sequences are FNHDT and SITEND (reference sequence). The CDR3 runs 14 residues. The CDR3 bases that were read are TGTGCCAGCAGTATAGAGGGGAAGGGTTCACCC. Translation: CASSIEGKGSP. The complete CDR3 sequence is CASSIEGKGSPLYF.

This clone was observed a handful of times. The gene names given are mouse names. The CDR3 end is not reached by the read, which stops 4 residues before it; the germline J gene fills it in. The chain recombines TRBV17 with TRBJ2-7; D ambiguous. Germline V gene lookup returns CDR1 MNHDT and CDR2 YYDKIL. The CDR3 loop spans 13 amino acids. Incomplete CDR3 DNA: TGTGCTAGCAGTAGCGTGACAAAATAT. Amino acid sequence: CASSSVTKY. The entire CDR3 reads CASSSVTKYEQYF.

This clone was seen at least ten times. Genes and germline come from the mouse. The read gets to within 4 residues of the CDR3 end, and the germline J gene fills in the rest. J is TRBJ2-1 and V is TRBV13-3, with 8 bases aligning to TRBD2. With 2 bases clipped from V and 3 bases from J, the junction kept 4 bases outside the gene matches. This CDR3 has 15 residues. Germline V gene sequence: CDR1 NNHDY, CDR2 SYVADS. CDR3 amino acids: CASSEGGAPYAEQFF. The DNA read from the CDR3 is TGTGCCAGCAGTGAGGGGGGGGCGCCCTATGCT.

This clone was counted a few times. Genes and germline come from the mouse. Read data end 4 residues before the CDR3 end; the end is taken from the germline J gene. This chain links TRBV1 with TRBJ1-4, with TRBD1 as a possible D gene (6 bases). Between the trimmed V and J ends, which lost 4 bases and 1 base, there was a span of 13 bases. The CDR3 consists of 16 residues. Germline CDR1 is NSQYPW and CDR2 is LRSPGD (reference sequence). The DNA read from the CDR3 is TGCACCTGCAGTGAGAGGGGACATTCTTCCAACGAA. It specifies CTCSERGHSSNE. The full CDR3 protein reads CTCSERGHSSNERLFF.

This clone showed up just a few times. Germline and genes: mouse. The read stops 4 residues short of the end of the CDR3; the missing end is completed from the germline J gene. The V gene is TRBV5, the J gene TRBJ1-2; no clear D. V was cut by 0 bases and J by 0 bases, with 11 bases left in between. CDR3 size: 16 residues. The V gene's germline CDR1 is LGHNA and CDR2 YNLKQL (reference sequence). CDR3 bases read: TGTGCCAGCAGCCAAGATGGGGAGACAACAAACTCC. It specifies CASSQDGETTNS. Given in full, the CDR3 is CASSQDGETTNSDYTF.